This is a list of T cell receptor beta chains from one sample in a study of T cell repertoires in cytomegalovirus infection. TCRdb recomputed calls from the reads with MiXCR, one row per CDR3 protein. In the table there are hundreds of thousands of distinct CDR3 sequences, about 24% of which are singletons. Source material: CD8+ T cells from PBMCs. Every receptor here comes from a human donor in good health (CMV status not recorded). Some clones in this sample may be carry-over from other donors' samples. Both conserved end residues are part of each CDR3. A D gene is named only where the DNA matches it firmly. Size is stated for part of the rows, as once, few or many counts, or as a class when the clone is expanded.

>TRBJ1-2|TRBV20-1|few|.
TGCAGTGGCGGCGTGAGGTATGGCTACACCTTC
CSGGVRYGYTF
>TRBJ2-7|TRBV12-3/TRBV12-4|.|.
TGTGCCAGCAGTTTAGCGGGGGGAGTCTCCTACGAGCAGTACTTC
CASSLAGGVSYEQYF
>TRBJ1-6|TRBV20-1|.|TRBD1
TGCAGTGGCAGACAGGGGAATTCACCCCTCCACTTT
CSGRQGNSPLHF
>TRBJ1-6|TRBV12-3/TRBV12-4|few|TRBD1
TGTGCCAGCGGGGAGGGACAGCGGATCTCACCCCTCCACTTT
CASGEGQRISPLHF
>TRBJ1-3|TRBV6-6|many|.
TGTGCCAGCAGTTACTCAACGGACGGAAACACCATATATTTT
CASSYSTDGNTIYF
>TRBJ2-2|TRBV20-1|.|.
TGCAGTGCTCATGACAGGTCGGGGACCGGGGAGCTGTTTTTT
CSAHDRSGTGELFF
>TRBJ1-5|TRBV2|few|.
TGTGCCAGCAGTTCGGGTCGGCCCCAGCATTTT
CASSSGRPQHF
>TRBJ1-1|TRBV23-1|.|TRBD1
TGCGCCAGCAGCCCTTCCGGGACAGAGAACACTGAAGCTTTCTTT
CASSPSGTENTEAFF
>TRBJ1-1|TRBV6-1|many|.
TGTGCCAGCAGTCTTACAAGGAACACTGAAGCTTTCTTT
CASSLTRNTEAFF
>TRBJ2-3|TRBV4-2|few|TRBD2
TGTGCCAGCAGCCAAGAAGGACTAGCGGGGGGCCCCGACACAGATACGCAGTATTTT
CASSQEGLAGGPDTDTQYF
>TRBJ1-1|TRBV6-8|.|.
TGTGCCAACAGTTACTCGAAGGGTGGTACTGAAGCTTTCTTT
CANSYSKGGTEAFF
>TRBJ2-1|TRBV13|.|.
TGTGCCAGCAGCTTAGGGACTAGACGCGCCAATGAGCAGTTCTTC
CASSLGTRRANEQFF
>TRBJ2-1|TRBV5-4|.|TRBD1
TGTGCCAGCAGCTCCAGGGCCCAGGGACAGGGGCACAATGAGCAGTTCTTC
CASSSRAQGQGHNEQFF
>TRBJ2-5|TRBV19|.|TRBD1
TGTGCCAGTAGTATCGGACAGGGGGGATTGGGGCAAGAGACCCAGTACTTC
CASSIGQGGLGQETQYF
>TRBJ2-1|TRBV2|.|.
TGTGCCAGCAGTGAAGGGAGGGTAGTCTACAATGAGCAGTTCTTC
CASSEGRVVYNEQFF
>TRBJ2-5|TRBV7-9|few|.
TGTGCCAGCAGCTCGTCACATGGGGCTGAGACCCAGTACTTC
CASSSSHGAETQYF
>TRBJ2-3|TRBV7-2|many|TRBD2
TGTGCCAGCAGCCCCGAGGGCGGGGGGGCAAGAGATACGCAGTATTTT
CASSPEGGGARDTQYF
>TRBJ1-5|TRBV29-1|.|.
TGCAGCGTTGTGGGGGGTAGCAATCAGCCCCAGCATTTT
CSVVGGSNQPQHF
>TRBJ2-5|TRBV11-2|many|.
TGTGCCAGCAGCTTAGGGGCGGAGACCCAGTACTTC
CASSLGAETQYF
>TRBJ1-5|TRBV4-1|once|.
TGCGCCAGCAGCCGGAGCCGGGACGTCAATCAGCCCCAGCATTTT
CASSRSRDVNQPQHF